The source of this T cell receptor (beta chain) is a study of shared clonotypes between healthy human individuals. Worth noting for this clone: Its specificity is not known.

Some clones are missing from TCRdb's copy, which holds only in-frame ones; the method was immunoSEQ multiplex PCR. Here the sample spans some 680,000 clones, 73% being singletons. From CD4+ cells came CD45RA+ naive and CD45RA-negative memory subsets. In germline, CDR1 is PRHDT, CDR2 FYEKMQ (reference sequence). The CDR3 runs to 14 residues. Study conclusions and caveats: Non-shared clonotypes displayed generation probabilities falling below those of clonotypes present in all four donors.

Sequencing was done on a sample of memory CD4+ T cells sorted from blood. Subset denoted: CD45RA-negative fraction. V and J are TRBV13 and TRBJ2-5; no reliable D call. TRBJ2-7 explains the end of the DNA better; the J call may be wrong. This receptor was identified in a woman in her twenties or thirties in good health. CDR3 loop: CASSLGDDNYEQYF. CDR3 in DNA: TGTGCCAGCAGCTTAGGAGATGACAACTACGAGCAGTACTTC.